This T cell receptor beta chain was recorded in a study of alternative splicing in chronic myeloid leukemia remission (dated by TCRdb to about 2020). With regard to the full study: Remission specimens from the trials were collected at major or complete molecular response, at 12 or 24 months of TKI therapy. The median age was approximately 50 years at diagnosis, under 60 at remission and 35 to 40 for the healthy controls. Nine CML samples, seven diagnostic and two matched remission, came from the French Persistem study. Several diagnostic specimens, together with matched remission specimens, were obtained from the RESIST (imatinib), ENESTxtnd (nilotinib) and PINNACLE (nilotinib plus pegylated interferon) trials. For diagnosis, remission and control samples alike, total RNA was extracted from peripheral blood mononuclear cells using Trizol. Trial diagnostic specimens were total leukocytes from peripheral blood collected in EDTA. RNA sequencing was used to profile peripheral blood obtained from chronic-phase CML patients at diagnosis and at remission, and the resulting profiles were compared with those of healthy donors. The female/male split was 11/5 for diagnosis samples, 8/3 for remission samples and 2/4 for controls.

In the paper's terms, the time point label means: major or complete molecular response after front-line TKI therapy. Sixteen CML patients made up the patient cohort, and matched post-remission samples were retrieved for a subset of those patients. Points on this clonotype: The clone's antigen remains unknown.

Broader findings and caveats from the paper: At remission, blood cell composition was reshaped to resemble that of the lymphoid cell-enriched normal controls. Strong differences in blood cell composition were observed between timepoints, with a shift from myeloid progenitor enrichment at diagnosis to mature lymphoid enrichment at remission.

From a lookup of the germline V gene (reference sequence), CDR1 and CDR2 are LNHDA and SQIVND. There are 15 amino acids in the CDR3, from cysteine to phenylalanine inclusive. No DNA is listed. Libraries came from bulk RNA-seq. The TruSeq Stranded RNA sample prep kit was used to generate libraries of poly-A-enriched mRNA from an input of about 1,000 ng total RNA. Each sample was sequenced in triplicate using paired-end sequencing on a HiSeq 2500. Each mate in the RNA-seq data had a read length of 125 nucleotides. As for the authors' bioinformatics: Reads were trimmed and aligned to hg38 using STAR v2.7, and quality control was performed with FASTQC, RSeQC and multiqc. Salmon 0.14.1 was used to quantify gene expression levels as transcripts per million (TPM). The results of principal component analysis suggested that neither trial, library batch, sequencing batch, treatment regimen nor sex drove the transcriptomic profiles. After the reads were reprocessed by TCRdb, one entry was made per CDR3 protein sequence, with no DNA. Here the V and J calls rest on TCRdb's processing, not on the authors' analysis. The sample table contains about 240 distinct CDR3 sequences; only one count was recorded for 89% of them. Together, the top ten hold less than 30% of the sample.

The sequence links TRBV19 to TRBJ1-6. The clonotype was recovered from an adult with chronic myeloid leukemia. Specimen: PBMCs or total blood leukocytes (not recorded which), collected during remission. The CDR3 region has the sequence CASSMVTEDNSPLHF. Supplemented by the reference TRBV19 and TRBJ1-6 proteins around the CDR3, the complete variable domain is DGGITQSPKYLFRKEGQNVTLSCEQNLNHDAMYWYRQDPGQGLRLIYYSQIVNDFQKGDIAEGYSVSREKKESFPLTVTSAQKNPTAFYLCASSMVTEDNSPLHFGNGTRLTVT.